Listed below are T cell receptor beta chains from one sample, sequenced in a study of memory CD4+ T cells and cytomegalovirus serostatus. Assay: immunoSEQ multiplex PCR; the TCRdb copy retains only in-frame clones and omits some. The sample has about 59,000 clones, 81% seen once. The specimen sequenced was memory CD4+ T cells from blood. These receptor sequences come from an adult in good health and CMV-seronegative. Each CDR3 is given with its conserved first and last residue. The D gene is left open where the match is weak. Only part of the rows carry a size: once, few, many, or a class if the clone is expanded.

J gene | D gene | clone size | V gene | CDR3 protein | CDR3 DNA
TRBJ2-7 | - | - | TRBV5-1 | CASSRGLVTGEQYF | TGCGCCAGCAGCCGTGGTCTAGTAACGGGCGAGCAGTACTTC
TRBJ1-3 | TRBD1 | - | TRBV6-6 | CASSKDRGGGTIYF | TGTGCCAGCAGTAAGGACAGGGGCGGCGGCACCATATATTTT
TRBJ2-3 | - | - | TRBV4-3 | CASSHGADWVTDTQYF | TGCGCCAGCAGCCATGGCGCCGATTGGGTCACAGATACGCAGTATTTT
TRBJ2-5 | - | - | TRBV15 | CATRMVLQETQYF | TGTGCCACCCGGATGGTGCTCCAAGAGACCCAGTACTTC
TRBJ2-2 | - | once | TRBV7-2 | CASSELGTGGELFF | TGTGCCAGCAGCGAGTTGGGTACTGGCGGGGAGCTGTTTTTT
TRBJ1-2 | TRBD1 | - | TRBV20-1 | CSAGQGYGYTF | TGCAGTGCCGGACAGGGATATGGCTACACCTTC
TRBJ1-2 | TRBD1 | once | TRBV6-1 | CASSEAFRGRANGYTF | TGTGCCAGCAGTGAAGCGTTCAGGGGGAGAGCTAACGGCTACACCTTC
TRBJ2-5 | TRBD1 | - | TRBV7-6 | CASSLYNPGQGAQTQYF | TGTGCCAGCAGCTTATATAATCCGGGACAGGGGGCCCAGACCCAGTACTTC
TRBJ1-1 | - | - | TRBV7-2 | CASSLAPERMNTEAFF | TGTGCCAGCAGCTTAGCCCCAGAGAGAATGAACACTGAAGCTTTCTTT
TRBJ1-5 | TRBD1 | - | TRBV7-2 | CASSPPSGQGDQPQHF | TGTGCCAGCAGCCCCCCCTCGGGACAGGGGGACCAGCCCCAGCATTTT
TRBJ1-1 | - | - | TRBV29-1 | CSVASPGGLGGTEAFF | TGCAGCGTTGCTTCCCCTGGAGGGCTCGGAGGGACTGAAGCTTTCTTT
TRBJ1-1 | TRBD1 | - | TRBV6-6 | CASGDRGGNTEAFF | TGTGCCAGCGGGGACAGGGGGGGGAACACTGAAGCTTTCTTT
TRBJ2-3 | TRBD1 | - | TRBV7-3 | CASSSTGTGGSTDTQYF | TGTGCCAGCAGCTCAACCGGGACAGGGGGCTCCACAGATACGCAGTATTTT
TRBJ2-5 | - | - | TRBV14 | CASSLNTGTRRGTQYF | TGTGCCAGCAGCCTCAATACTGGGACCCGGAGGGGGACCCAGTACTTC
TRBJ2-7 | - | - | TRBV5-4 | CASQRGGSYEQYF | TGTGCCAGCCAACGAGGGGGGTCCTACGAGCAGTACTTC
TRBJ2-2 | - | - | TRBV6-5 | CASSYLRDSGELFF | TGTGCCAGCAGTTACTTACGGGATAGCGGGGAGCTGTTTTTT
TRBJ2-6 | - | - | TRBV7-2 | CASSFIAGANVLTF | TGTGCCAGCAGCTTCATAGCTGGGGCCAACGTCCTGACTTTC
TRBJ2-2 | - | - | TRBV28 | CASSDRGRTGELFF | TGTGCCAGCAGCGACCGGGGGCGTACCGGGGAGCTGTTTTTT
TRBJ2-2 | TRBD2 | once | TRBV27 | CANLLTGLAGPLPKEAGELFF | TGTGCCAACCTTTTAACGGGACTAGCGGGACCACTTCCAAAGGAGGCCGGGGAGCTGTTTTTT
TRBJ1-2 | TRBD1 | - | TRBV4-1 | CASSQPTGVYGYTF | TGCGCCAGCAGCCAACCTACAGGGGTCTATGGCTACACCTTC
TRBJ1-4 | - | - | TRBV6-5 | CASNRAGAGNEKLFF | TGTGCCAGCAACCGGGCAGGGGCCGGTAATGAAAAACTGTTTTTT
TRBJ2-7 | TRBD1 | - | TRBV19 | CASSPRDRDFCREQYF | TGTGCCAGTAGCCCTCGGGACAGGGACTTCTGCCGCGAGCAGTACTTC
TRBJ2-7 | - | - | TRBV11-3 | CASSLQPQTYEQYF | TGTGCCAGCAGCTTACAGCCTCAGACCTACGAGCAGTACTTC
TRBJ1-5 | - | - | TRBV2 | CASVGINSNQPQHF | TGTGCCAGCGTGGGGATTAATAGCAATCAGCCCCAGCATTTT
TRBJ1-2 | - | - | TRBV19 | CASSSGDTNYGYTF | TGTGCCAGTAGTAGTGGGGACACTAACTATGGCTACACCTTC
TRBJ1-2 | - | - | TRBV10-2 | CASLTPGRGSGYTF | TGCGCCAGCCTAACTCCGGGAAGGGGCTCTGGCTACACCTTC
TRBJ2-1 | TRBD2 | - | TRBV7-9 | CASSPPFRLAGGNEQFF | TGTGCCAGCAGCCCACCATTCAGGCTAGCGGGAGGCAATGAGCAGTTCTTC
TRBJ1-2 | - | - | TRBV6-5 | CASSLSLQAVYGYTF | TGTGCCAGCAGTCTCTCCCTGCAGGCGGTCTATGGCTACACCTTC
TRBJ2-7 | TRBD2 | - | TRBV28 | CASSFKGLADYEQYF | TGTGCCAGCAGTTTCAAGGGACTAGCGGACTACGAGCAGTACTTC